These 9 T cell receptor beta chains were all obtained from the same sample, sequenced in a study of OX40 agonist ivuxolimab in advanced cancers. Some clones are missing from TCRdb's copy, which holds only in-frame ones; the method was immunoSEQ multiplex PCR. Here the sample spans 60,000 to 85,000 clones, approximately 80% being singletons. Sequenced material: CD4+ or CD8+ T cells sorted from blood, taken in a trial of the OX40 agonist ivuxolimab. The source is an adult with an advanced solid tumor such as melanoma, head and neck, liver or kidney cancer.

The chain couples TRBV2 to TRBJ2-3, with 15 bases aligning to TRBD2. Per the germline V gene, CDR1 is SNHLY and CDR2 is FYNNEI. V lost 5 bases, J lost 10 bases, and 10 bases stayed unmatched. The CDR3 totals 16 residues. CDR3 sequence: CASSPGLAGGKTAQYF. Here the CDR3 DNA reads TGTGCCAGCAGTCCGGGACTAGCGGGGGGAAAGACGGCGCAGTATTTT.

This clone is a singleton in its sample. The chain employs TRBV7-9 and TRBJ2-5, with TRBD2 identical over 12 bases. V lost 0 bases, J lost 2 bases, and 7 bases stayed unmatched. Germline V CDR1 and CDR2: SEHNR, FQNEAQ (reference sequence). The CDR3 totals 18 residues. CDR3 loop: CASSLAALAGGLQETQYF. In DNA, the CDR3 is TGTGCCAGCAGCTTAGCGGCACTAGCGGGGGGTCTTCAAGAGACCCAGTACTTC.

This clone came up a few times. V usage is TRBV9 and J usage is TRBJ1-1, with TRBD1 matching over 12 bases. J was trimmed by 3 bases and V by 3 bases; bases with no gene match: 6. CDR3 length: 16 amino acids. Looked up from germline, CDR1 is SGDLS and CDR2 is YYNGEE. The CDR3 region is CASSAGTGGVDTEAFF. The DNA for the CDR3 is TGTGCCAGCAGCGCCGGGACAGGGGGCGTGGACACTGAAGCTTTCTTT.

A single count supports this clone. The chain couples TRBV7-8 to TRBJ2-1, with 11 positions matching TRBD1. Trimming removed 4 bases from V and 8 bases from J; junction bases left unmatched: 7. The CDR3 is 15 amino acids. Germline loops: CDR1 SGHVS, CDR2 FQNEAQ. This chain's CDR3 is CASSSRTGGIDEQFF. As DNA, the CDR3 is TGTGCCAGCAGCTCCCGGACAGGGGGCATAGATGAGCAGTTCTTC. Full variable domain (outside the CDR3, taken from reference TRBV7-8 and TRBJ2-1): GAGVSQSPRYKVAKRGQDVALRCDPISGHVSLFWYQQALGQGPEFLTYFQNEAQLDKSGLPSDRFFAERPEGSVSTLKIQRTQQEDSAVYLCASSSRTGGIDEQFFGPGTRLTVL.

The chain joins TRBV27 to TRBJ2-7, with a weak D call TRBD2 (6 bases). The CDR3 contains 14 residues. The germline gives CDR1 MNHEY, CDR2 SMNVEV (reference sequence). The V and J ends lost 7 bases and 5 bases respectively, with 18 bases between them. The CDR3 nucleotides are TGTGCCAGCACAGCTCGTCGGGGGAGTGACGAGCAGTACTTC. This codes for CASTARRGSDEQYF.

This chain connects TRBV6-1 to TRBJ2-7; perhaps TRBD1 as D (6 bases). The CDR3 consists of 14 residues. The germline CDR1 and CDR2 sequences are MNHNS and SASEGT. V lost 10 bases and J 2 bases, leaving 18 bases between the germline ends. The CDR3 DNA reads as TGTGCCACCCAGACGGGGACAACACCCTACGAGCAGTACTTC. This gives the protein CATQTGTTPYEQYF.

The CDR3 region has the DNA TGTGCCAGCTCACCTACAGGGGGCGAGCAGTACTTC. This translates into CASSPTGGEQYF. The chain carries TRBV18 and TRBJ2-7, with TRBD1 matching 8 bases. The V gene's germline CDR1 is KGHSH and CDR2 LQKENI. The V gene end was trimmed by 3 bases and the J gene end by 6 bases; junction bases not matched to a gene: 1. The CDR3 loop spans 12 amino acids.

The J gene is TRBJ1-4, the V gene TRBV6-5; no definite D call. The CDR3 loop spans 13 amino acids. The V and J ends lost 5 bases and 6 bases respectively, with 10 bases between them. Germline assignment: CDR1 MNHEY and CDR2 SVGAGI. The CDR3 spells CASSPELDEKLFF. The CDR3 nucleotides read TGTGCCAGCAGTCCCGAGTTAGATGAAAAACTGTTTTTT.

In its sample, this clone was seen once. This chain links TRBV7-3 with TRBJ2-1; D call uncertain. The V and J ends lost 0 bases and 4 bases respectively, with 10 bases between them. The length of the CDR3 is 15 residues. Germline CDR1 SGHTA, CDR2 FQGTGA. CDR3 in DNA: TGTGCCAGCAGCTTAACCCAAACTGGGTACAATGAGCAGTTCTTC. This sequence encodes CASSLTQTGYNEQFF. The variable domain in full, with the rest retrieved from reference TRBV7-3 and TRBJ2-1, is GAGVSQTPSNKVTEKGKYVELRCDPISGHTALYWYRQSLGQGPEFLIYFQGTGAADDSGLPNDRFFAVRPEGSVSTLKIQRTERGDSAVYLCASSLTQTGYNEQFFGPGTRLTVL.